This TCR beta chain derives from a study of cytomegalovirus exposure and HLA in healthy donors. The CDR3 covers 16 residues. Germline assignment: CDR1 MDHEN and CDR2 SYDVKM. V dropped 2 bases and J dropped 0 bases, with 12 bases sitting between them. Sequencing was performed with immunoSEQ multiplex PCR; in TCRdb, only in-frame clones are kept and a portion is missing. In the table there are over 150,000 clones, more than 80% of which are singletons. The rearrangement joins TRBV28 to TRBJ2-3, with a possible D match to TRBD2 (6 bases). The sequenced material came from PBMCs. The source is a young woman in good health and CMV-seropositive. The CDR3 protein is CASSLHGGGSTDTQYF. The CDR3 region has the DNA TGTGCCAGCAGTTTACATGGGGGAGGTAGCACAGATACGCAGTATTTT.